Listed below are T cell receptor beta chains from one sample, sequenced in a study of blood T cell repertoires in COVID-19. Generated by immunoSEQ multiplex PCR, the TCRdb table keeps only in-frame clones and is missing some. The table has 500,000 to 600,000 clones, about 89% seen once; the top ten hold less than 9%. The material sequenced was peripheral blood. The receptors derive from a woman between 45 and 60 years old with COVID-19, enrolled during active disease. CDR3s include the opening cysteine and the closing phenylalanine or tryptophan. Each record gives: V gene, J gene, D gene, clone size, CDR3 length, CDR3 DNA, CDR3 protein. The D gene is left open where the match is weak. A row's size may be missing; if present it is once, few, many or a size class.

>TRBV19|TRBJ2-2|NA|NA|12
TGTGCCAGTAGCGGGAAACTAGGGGAGCTGTTTTTT
CASSGKLGELFF
>TRBV6-5|TRBJ2-1|TRBD2|NA|16
TGTGCCAGCAGTTACTTAGCGGGGGGGACCTACAATGAGCAGTTCTTC
CASSYLAGGTYNEQFF
>TRBV27|TRBJ2-2|NA|NA|16
TGTGCCAGCAGTCACGACAGGGGAGGGTACACCGGGGAGCTGTTTTTT
CASSHDRGGYTGELFF
>TRBV28|TRBJ2-1|NA|NA|15
TGTGCCAGCAGTTGGACCTCAAGGGGCTACAATGAGCAGTTCTTC
CASSWTSRGYNEQFF
>TRBV6-2/TRBV6-3|TRBJ1-1|NA|NA|14
TGTGCCAGCAGTTTCGGAGGTATGAACACTGAAGCTTTCTTT
CASSFGGMNTEAFF
>TRBV5-1|TRBJ1-1|TRBD1|NA|14
TGCGCCAGCAGACCGGGACAGGGGAACACTGAAGCTTTCTTT
CASRPGQGNTEAFF
>TRBV3-1/TRBV3-2|TRBJ2-5|TRBD2|NA|15
TGTGCCAGCAGCCGCGAAGCGGGGGGGCAAGAGACCCAGTACTTC
CASSREAGGQETQYF
>TRBV6-5|TRBJ2-7|NA|NA|14
TGTGCCAGCAGTCTCGACAGGGAGGTTTACGAGCAGTACTTC
CASSLDREVYEQYF
>TRBV2|TRBJ1-1|NA|NA|16
TGTGCCAGCAGCCTCAGGGGAATGGGGATGAACACTGAAGCTTTCTTT
CASSLRGMGMNTEAFF
>TRBV12-5|TRBJ2-1|TRBD1|NA|17
TGTGCTAGTGGTTTGTTCCTCGACAGGGGGACTTACAATGAGCAGTTCTTC
CASGLFLDRGTYNEQFF
>TRBV29-1|TRBJ2-7|TRBD1|NA|13
TGCAGCGTTCGGACAGGGGGCGCGGGAGAGCAGTACTTC
CSVRTGGAGEQYF
>TRBV6-4|TRBJ2-3|TRBD2|NA|14
TGTGCCCCCCAAATAGCGGGGAGAACAGATACGCAGTATTTT
CAPQIAGRTDTQYF
>TRBV24-1|TRBJ1-2|TRBD1|NA|20
TGTGCCACCAGTGGGCAAGGCTCGGACAGGGGGATTGGAGAGATGCATGGCTACACCTTC
CATSGQGSDRGIGEMHGYTF
>TRBV4-2|TRBJ1-2|NA|NA|16
TGTGCCAGCAGCCAAGGACTGAGTGGGTTTGCTAGGGGCTACACCTTC
CASSQGLSGFARGYTF
>TRBV2|TRBJ2-1|TRBD2|NA|15
TGTGCCAGCAGTGAAACTAGCGGGGGGAGCCATGAGCAGTTCTTC
CASSETSGGSHEQFF
>TRBV5-1|TRBJ2-6|NA|NA|17
TGCGCCAGCAGCTTGGTCGCCAGTCTCTCTGGGGCCAACGTCCTGACTTTC
CASSLVASLSGANVLTF
>TRBV2|TRBJ2-5|TRBD1|once|15
TGTGCCAGCAGTGATCACCCTGGACAGGGAGAGACCCAGTACTTC
CASSDHPGQGETQYF
>TRBV28|TRBJ2-3|NA|once|15
TGTGCCAGCAGCTCCACCGGTCGGGGCACAGATACGCAGTATTTT
CASSSTGRGTDTQYF
>TRBV7-2|TRBJ1-5|NA|NA|13
TGTGCCAGCAGGTCCGACGGGGGAGAGCCCCAGCATTTT
CASRSDGGEPQHF
>TRBV6-5|TRBJ2-1|TRBD1|NA|15
TGTGCCAGCAGCGTGGACAGGCGCTCCTACAATGAGCAGTTCTTC
CASSVDRRSYNEQFF
>TRBV6-1|TRBJ1-2|NA|NA|14
TGTGCCAGCAGCTATACAGGGTTCGACTATGGCTACACCTTC
CASSYTGFDYGYTF
>TRBV18|TRBJ1-6|TRBD1|NA|16
TGTGCCAGCTCACCCGGACAGGGGCCCGATAATTCACCCCTCCACTTT
CASSPGQGPDNSPLHF
>TRBV5-8|TRBJ1-5|NA|NA|17
TGTGCCAGCAGTTTTTCAATAAGTAGGGGGAGGGGTCAGCCCCAGCATTTT
CASSFSISRGRGQPQHF
>TRBV12-3/TRBV12-4|TRBJ2-1|NA|NA|11
TGTGCCAGCAGTTTCTTAGATGAGCAGTTCTTC
CASSFLDEQFF
>TRBV3-1/TRBV3-2|TRBJ2-7|NA|NA|11
TGTGCCAGCAGCCAAGACAAAGAGCAGTACTTC
CASSQDKEQYF
>TRBV30|TRBJ1-1|NA|NA|14
TGTGCCTGGAGTGCCCTAGGGGGAAACACTGAAGCTTTCTTT
CAWSALGGNTEAFF
>TRBV12-3/TRBV12-4|TRBJ2-7|NA|NA|13
TGTGCCAGCAGTTTCTTCGGTGGTATCGAGCAGTACTTC
CASSFFGGIEQYF
>TRBV14|TRBJ1-2|TRBD1|once|12
TGTGCCAGCAGCCCGACAGGGACAGGCTACACCTTC
CASSPTGTGYTF
>TRBV2|TRBJ2-5|TRBD1|NA|15
TGTGCCAGCAGGCCTACACAGGGGGTTTGGGAGACCCAGTACTTC
CASRPTQGVWETQYF
>TRBV5-4|TRBJ1-2|TRBD1|NA|16
TGTGCCAGCAGCAGACGACAGGGGGGGGGAAACTATGGCTACACCTTC
CASSRRQGGGNYGYTF
>TRBV15|TRBJ1-6|TRBD1|NA|16
TGTGCCACCAGCAGGAGAGGGACAGCAAATAATTCACCCCTCCACTTT
CATSRRGTANNSPLHF
>TRBV7-9|TRBJ2-3|NA|NA|15
TGTGCCAGCAGCTTAAATCGAAGGGGAATAGATACGCAGTATTTT
CASSLNRRGIDTQYF
>TRBV19|TRBJ1-4|NA|NA|13
TGTGCCAGTAGTATGGTCTCGGGAGAAAAACTGTTTTTT
CASSMVSGEKLFF
>TRBV5-1|TRBJ2-2|NA|NA|16
TGCGCCAGCAGCCCGGAGGGTTCCTCGGACACCGGGGAGCTGTTTTTT
CASSPEGSSDTGELFF
>TRBV11-2|TRBJ2-2|TRBD2|NA|17
TGTGCCAGCAGCTTAGAGATAGAGCGGGGGAACACCGGGGAGCTGTTTTTT
CASSLEIERGNTGELFF
>TRBV10-3|TRBJ1-4|NA|once|13
TGTGCCATCAGTTCAGGGCTAAATGAAAAACTGTTTTTT
CAISSGLNEKLFF
>TRBV5-1|TRBJ2-7|TRBD2|once|14
TGCGCCAGCAGCTCAGCGGGGGGGCCCTACGAGCAGTACTTC
CASSSAGGPYEQYF
>TRBV15|TRBJ2-1|TRBD2|NA|18
TGTGCCACCAGCAGAGATCCCCAGCGGGGGGCCTTCTACAATGAGCAGTTCTTC
CATSRDPQRGAFYNEQFF
>TRBV12-3/TRBV12-4|TRBJ2-5|TRBD2|NA|12
TGTGCCAGTGCCGGGGGGTTAGTGACCCAGTACTTC
CASAGGLVTQYF
>TRBV28|TRBJ2-1|TRBD2|NA|14
TGTGCCAGCAGTTTATCTAGCGGGGACTTTGAGCAGTTCTTC
CASSLSSGDFEQFF
>TRBV4-1|TRBJ1-1|TRBD1|NA|15
TGCGCCAGCACACCGGGACAGGGGGCCCGGTCGGAAGCTTTCTTT
CASTPGQGARSEAFF
>TRBV19|TRBJ2-4|NA|NA|15
TGTGCCAGTAGTATCGGCGGAGAAGCCAAAAACATTCAGTACTTC
CASSIGGEAKNIQYF
>TRBV19|TRBJ2-1|TRBD2|NA|19
TGTGCCAGTAGTTTAAGGACGGGACTAGCGGGACCCAAGCGGGATGAGCAGTTCTTC
CASSLRTGLAGPKRDEQFF
>TRBV7-7|TRBJ2-1|NA|NA|13
TGTGCCAGCAGCCTAGGGGGAGGGAATGAGCAGTTCTTC
CASSLGGGNEQFF